The 31 T cell receptor beta chains in this list originate from one sample, sequenced in a study of chemoradiotherapy in HPV16-positive cancers. TCRdb's copy holds only in-frame clones and misses some; the assay was immunoSEQ multiplex PCR. Here the sample spans about 67,000 clones, approximately 91% being singletons. The sample consisted of blood, taken from a patient who underwent chemoradiotherapy. Receptors originate from a human donor with HPV-associated anogenital cancer.

The chain uses TRBV21-1 and TRBJ2-3; no check of the table's D call, TRBD1, against the DNA was made. TRBV21-1 is a listed pseudogene. The CDR3 loop spans 16 amino acids. CDR3 coding DNA: TGTGCCAGCAGCCCCTCCTCACAGGGGGGGATAGATACGCAGTATTTT. As protein: CASSPSSQGGIDTQYF.

The chain joins TRBV12-5 to TRBJ2-6, with D perhaps matching TRBD2 (6 bases). Trimming cost V 0 bases and J 4 bases, with 28 bases left between them. Germline V lookup: CDR1 LGHNT, CDR2 FRNRAP. The CDR3 is 22 amino acids. This CDR3 reads CASGLVLGLADQLYPGANVLTF. The CDR3 DNA sequence: TGTGCTAGTGGTTTGGTCCTAGGATTAGCGGACCAACTCTACCCGGGGGCCAACGTCCTGACTTTC.

The V call is TRBV5-1, the J call TRBJ2-1, with 8 bases aligning to TRBD2. Germline trimming cut 2 bases from V and 4 bases from J; bases unmatched to any gene: 8. Germline V lookup: CDR1 SGHRS, CDR2 YFSETQ. The CDR3 is made up of 16 amino acids. CDR3 bases: TGCGCCAGCAGCTTTCTCTTAGCGGGACCTTACAATGAGCAGTTCTTC. Its protein is CASSFLLAGPYNEQFF.

This clone was counted a few times. The rearrangement joins TRBV5-1 to TRBJ1-1, with D unclear. V was cut by 4 bases and J by 0 bases, with 10 bases left in between. Germline V gives CDR1 SGHRS, CDR2 YFSETQ. This CDR3 has 14 residues. The DNA for the CDR3 is TGCGCCAGCAGCCCCGACGTGATGAACACTGAAGCTTTCTTT. Residues: CASSPDVMNTEAFF.

This clone turned up a few times. CDR3 sequence (DNA): TGTGCCAGCAGTGAATGGAACTATGGCTACACCTTC. Its translation: CASSEWNYGYTF. V gene TRBV25-1 combines with J gene TRBJ1-2, with no clear D. This CDR3 is 12 amino acids long. From germline, CDR1 is MGHDK and CDR2 SYGVNS. Trimming cost V 1 base and J 2 bases, with 2 bases left between them.

The chain couples TRBV7-2 to TRBJ2-5; TRBD1 matches 8 bases. Germline V CDR1 and CDR2: SGHTA, FQGNSA. CDR3 length equals 14 residues. V was pared by 4 bases and J by 5 bases, with 6 bases of the junction left unmatched. The DNA for the CDR3 is TGTGCCAGCAGCTCTCCGGGACAGGCCGAGACCCAGTACTTC. Protein product: CASSSPGQAETQYF.

The gene calls are TRBV9 and TRBJ1-1; perhaps TRBD1 as D (5 bases). In germline, CDR1 is SGDLS, CDR2 YYNGEE. There are 13 residues in the CDR3. Trimming took off 3 bases at V and 1 base at J, with 7 bases between the two ends. The CDR3 reads CASSGGENTEAFF. The DNA of the CDR3 is TGTGCCAGCAGCGGGGGGGAGAACACTGAAGCTTTCTTT.

About this clone: Other DNA sequences in the same sample also yield this CDR3. The chain is built from TRBV28 and TRBJ2-2; perhaps TRBD1 as D (6 bases). Trimming cost V 6 bases and J 1 base, with 6 bases left between them. Germline values: CDR1 MDHEN, CDR2 SYDVKM. CDR3 length equals 13 residues. For the CDR3, the DNA is TGTGCCAGCAGGACAGGGAACACCGGGGAGCTGTTTTTT. Protein sequence: CASRTGNTGELFF.

V usage is TRBV7-2 and J usage is TRBJ2-1, with D possibly TRBD2 on 7 matching bases. The CDR3 has 16 amino acids. The V end was cut by 1 base, the J end by 3 bases, with 13 bases between. Germline assignment: CDR1 SGHTA and CDR2 FQGNSA. CDR3 region: CASSLEGGPNYNEQFF. Written as DNA, the CDR3 is TGTGCCAGCAGCTTAGAGGGGGGGCCCAACTACAATGAGCAGTTCTTC.

The chain carries TRBV28 and TRBJ2-5; the D is unclear. CDR1 and CDR2 (germline): MDHEN, SYDVKM. The CDR3 extends over 11 amino acids. Trimming left V 5 bases short and J 5 bases short, with 6 bases between. CDR3 sequence: CASSLRETQYF. CDR3 DNA: TGTGCCAGCAGTCTTAGGGAGACCCAGTACTTC.

This clone was observed a few times. The V and J genes are TRBV7-9 and TRBJ2-3; D not resolved. Germline assignment: CDR1 SEHNR and CDR2 FQNEAQ (reference sequence). The CDR3 loop spans 17 amino acids. V shed 1 base and J shed 5 bases, with 19 bases lying between them. The CDR3 loop reads CASSLGAARLEEDTQYF. The CDR3, as DNA: TGTGCCAGCAGCTTAGGGGCGGCGAGACTTGAAGAAGATACGCAGTATTTT.

This chain connects TRBV5-6 to TRBJ1-1; D not resolved. V dropped 0 bases and J dropped 8 bases, with 5 bases sitting between them. CDR3 length: 11 amino acids. Germline CDR1 reads SGHDT; CDR2 reads YYEEEE. Here the CDR3 reads CASSLGKEAFF. The DNA for the CDR3 is TGTGCCAGCAGCTTGGGAAAGGAAGCTTTCTTT.

This clone was seen only once. The V gene is TRBV27, the J gene TRBJ2-3, with TRBD2 matching 12 bases. The CDR3 is 20 amino acids. After removal of 1 base from V and 0 bases from J, the junction contained 11 bases not matched to a gene. CDR1 is MNHEY and CDR2 is SMNVEV in the germline V gene (reference sequence). The DNA for the CDR3 is TGTGCCAGCAGTTTATTGGGACTAGCGGGTAGCGCGAGGAGCACAGATACGCAGTATTTT. This translates into CASSLLGLAGSARSTDTQYF.

The chain couples TRBV15 to TRBJ1-1; TRBD1 is a possible D gene (6 bases). CDR1 LNHNV and CDR2 YYDKDF come from the germline V gene (reference sequence). The CDR3 spans 14 residues. V lost 5 bases and J lost 5, with 15 bases in between. The CDR3 is CATSGETGRTEAFF. The CDR3 DNA reads TGTGCCACCAGCGGGGAAACAGGGAGGACTGAAGCTTTCTTT. Using reference TRBV15 and TRBJ1-1 for the parts outside the CDR3, the full variable domain is DAMVIQNPRYQVTQFGKPVTLSCSQTLNHNVMYWYQQKSSQAPKLLFHYYDKDFNNEADTPDNFQSRRPNTSFCFLDIRSPGLGDTAMYLCATSGETGRTEAFFGQGTRLTVV.

The chain joins TRBV2 to TRBJ1-4, with D possibly TRBD1 on 5 matching bases. Looked up from germline, CDR1 is SNHLY and CDR2 is FYNNEI. The CDR3 spans 16 residues. Between the trimmed V and J ends, which lost 5 bases and 0 bases, there was a span of 13 bases. The CDR3 nucleotides read TGTGCCAGCAGTCTCCGGGACGATACAACTAATGAAAAACTGTTTTTT. Its translation: CASSLRDDTTNEKLFF. The variable domain in full, with the rest retrieved from reference TRBV2 and TRBJ1-4, is EPEVTQTPSHQVTQMGQEVILRCVPISNHLYFYWYRQILGQKVEFLVSFYNNEISEKSEIFDDQFSVERPDGSNFTLKIRSTKLEDSAMYFCASSLRDDTTNEKLFFGSGTQLSVL.

This rearrangement joins TRBV28 to TRBJ1-2, with D possibly being TRBD1 (5 bases). Trimming pared 3 bases from V and 8 bases from J, leaving 13 bases between. The germline CDR1 and CDR2 sequences are MDHEN and SYDVKM. The CDR3 spans 13 residues. This CDR3 reads CASSLVLQGGYTF. DNA of the CDR3: TGTGCCAGCAGTTTGGTCCTTCAGGGAGGCTACACCTTC.

This chain uses TRBV5-1 with TRBJ1-6, with a weak D call TRBD1 (6 bases). Deletions cut 3 bases from V and 7 bases from J, with 14 bases between. CDR3 size: 15 residues. Germline V gene data show CDR1 as SGHRS and CDR2 as YFSETQ. CDR3 sequence (DNA): TGCGCCAGCAGCTCAGGACAGCGGCCGAATTCACCCCTCCACTTT. It is translated as CASSSGQRPNSPLHF.

The V call is TRBV7-9, the J call TRBJ2-3, with no clear D. From germline, CDR1 is SEHNR and CDR2 FQNEAQ (reference sequence). CDR3 length equals 12 residues. With 1 base removed from V and 4 bases from J, the gap between germline ends came to 3 bases. The CDR3 DNA reads TGTGCCAGCAGCTTAGGAGCAGATACGCAGTATTTT. This gives the protein CASSLGADTQYF.

This sequence joins TRBV4-1 and TRBJ2-5; the match to TRBD2 covers 7 bases. This CDR3 is built from 19 residues. Germline CDR1 MGHRA, CDR2 YSYEKL. The trim removed 1 base at V and 9 bases at J, leaving 23 bases unmatched. This chain's CDR3 is CASSQGRIDSGDRFSAQYF. CDR3 bases: TGCGCCAGCAGCCAAGGCCGGATTGACAGCGGGGATAGATTCTCGGCCCAGTACTTC.

This chain joins TRBV18 and TRBJ2-2; the match to TRBD2 covers 10 bases. This CDR3 is built from 17 residues. Germline V gene lookup returns CDR1 KGHSH and CDR2 LQKENI. V was pared by 3 bases and J by 9 bases, with 13 bases of the junction left unmatched. For the CDR3, the DNA is TGTGCCAGCTCACCCCCTGCTAAGGCTAGCGGGAGCCGGGAGCTGTTTTTT. It encodes CASSPPAKASGSRELFF. Complete variable domain (other parts from reference TRBV18 and TRBJ2-2): NAGVMQNPRHLVRRRGQEARLRCSPMKGHSHVYWYRQLPEEGLKFMVYLQKENIIDESGMPKERFSAEFPKEGPSILRIQQVVRGDSAAYFCASSPPAKASGSRELFFGEGSRLTVL.

This clone was picked up a small number of times. V is TRBV18 and J is TRBJ2-1; 9 nucleotides align to TRBD2. The CDR3 runs 16 residues. The ends lost 3 bases at V and 3 bases at J; junction bases unmatched: 6. Germline CDR1 is KGHSH and CDR2 is LQKENI. The CDR3 spells CASSPAGGGVYNEQFF. Here the CDR3 DNA reads TGTGCCAGCTCACCGGCTGGCGGGGGGGTCTACAATGAGCAGTTCTTC.

The V gene is TRBV29-1, the J gene TRBJ1-2; no clear D. Deletions cut 3 bases from V and 0 bases from J, with 8 bases between. There are 13 residues in the CDR3. Germline lookup yields CDR1 SQVTM and CDR2 ANQGSEA. CDR3 amino acids: CSVELGPNYGYTF. The CDR3 nucleotides read TGCAGCGTTGAGTTAGGGCCTAACTATGGCTACACCTTC.

V is TRBV30 and J is TRBJ2-3; 9 nucleotides match TRBD2. The CDR3 totals 17 residues. Trimming took 0 bases from V and 1 from J; bases not matched to a gene: 8. From germline, CDR1 is GTSNPN and CDR2 SVGIG (reference sequence). The CDR3 DNA reads as TGTGCCTGGAGTGTGGCGGGGGGGATAGTAGGCACAGATACGCAGTATTTT. It encodes CAWSVAGGIVGTDTQYF.

The rearrangement uses TRBV29-1 and TRBJ2-1, with D hard to call. Between the trimmed V and J ends, which lost 3 bases and 0 bases, there was a span of 6 bases. Per the germline V gene, CDR1 is SQVTM and CDR2 is ANQGSEA. The CDR3 is 13 amino acids. The CDR3 spells CSVDGSSYNEQFF. In DNA form, the CDR3 reads TGCAGCGTTGATGGAAGCTCCTACAATGAGCAGTTCTTC.

V gene TRBV19 combines with J gene TRBJ1-2, with TRBD1 as a possible D gene (5 bases). Germline V gene sequence: CDR1 LNHDA, CDR2 SQIVND (reference sequence). V was clipped by 6 bases and J by 5 bases, with 16 bases between them. There are 14 residues in the CDR3. CDR3 DNA sequence: TGTGCCAGTAGCTCTGGAGGGGTCGGGTATGGCTACACCTTC. This codes for CASSSGGVGYGYTF. Together with reference TRBV19 and TRBJ1-2, the CDR3 gives the full variable domain: DGGITQSPKYLFRKEGQNVTLSCEQNLNHDAMYWYRQDPGQGLRLIYYSQIVNDFQKGDIAEGYSVSREKKESFPLTVTSAQKNPTAFYLCASSSGGVGYGYTFGSGTRLTVV.

The rearrangement links TRBV6-6 to TRBJ1-1; D is unresolved. The ends were cut back, 0 bases at V and 2 bases at J, with 7 bases in the middle. The germline gives CDR1 MNHNY, CDR2 SVGAGI (reference sequence). This CDR3 comprises 14 residues. The chain's CDR3 is CASSYSGVNTEAFF. CDR3 coding DNA: TGTGCCAGCAGTTACTCCGGGGTAAACACTGAAGCTTTCTTT.

This clone occurred a few times. This rearrangement joins TRBV4-3 to TRBJ1-5; no reliable D call. This CDR3 is built from 16 residues. The V end was cut by 3 bases, the J end by 6 bases, with 18 bases between. CDR1 is LGHNA and CDR2 is YSLEER in the germline V gene. Here the CDR3 reads CASSHPTMGHTQPQHF. As DNA, the CDR3 is TGCGCCAGCAGCCACCCAACGATGGGTCACACTCAGCCCCAGCATTTT.

The chain joins TRBV7-9 to TRBJ1-2, with D hard to call. This CDR3 has 11 amino acids. Trimming took off 5 bases at V and 9 bases at J, with 10 bases between the two ends. Germline V CDR1 and CDR2: SEHNR, FQNEAQ (reference sequence). CDR3 residues: CASSPLESYTF. DNA for the CDR3: TGTGCCAGCAGCCCCCTTGAAAGCTACACCTTC.

The J gene is TRBJ2-7, the V gene TRBV7-3, with 9 nucleotides matching TRBD2. The CDR3 length is 15 residues. Germline CDR1 SGHTA, CDR2 FQGTGA. V was clipped by 2 bases and J by 2 bases; unmatched bases: 4. CDR3 nucleotide sequence: TGTGCCAGCAGCTTACTTGCGGGGGGGCCCTACGAGCAGTACTTC. Translated: CASSLLAGGPYEQYF.

This rearrangement joins TRBV10-3 to TRBJ2-7; tentative D call: TRBD2 (6 bases). Germline V gene data show CDR1 as ENHRY and CDR2 as SYGVKD. The V end lost 5 bases, the J end lost 4 bases, and 21 bases lay between the germline ends. CDR3 size: 16 residues. CDR3 sequence reads: CAISKVGQGGRYEQYF. DNA of the CDR3: TGTGCCATCAGTAAGGTTGGTCAGGGAGGTCGGTACGAGCAGTACTTC.

This clone came up once. V and J are TRBV29-1 and TRBJ2-3, with D possibly matching TRBD1 (5 bases). The germline CDR1 and CDR2 sequences are SQVTM and ANQGSEA. V was clipped by 8 bases and J by 1 base, with 7 bases between them. The CDR3 is 11 amino acids. The chain's CDR3 is CSPQGTDTQYF. The CDR3 DNA reads TGCAGCCCACAGGGCACAGATACGCAGTATTTT.